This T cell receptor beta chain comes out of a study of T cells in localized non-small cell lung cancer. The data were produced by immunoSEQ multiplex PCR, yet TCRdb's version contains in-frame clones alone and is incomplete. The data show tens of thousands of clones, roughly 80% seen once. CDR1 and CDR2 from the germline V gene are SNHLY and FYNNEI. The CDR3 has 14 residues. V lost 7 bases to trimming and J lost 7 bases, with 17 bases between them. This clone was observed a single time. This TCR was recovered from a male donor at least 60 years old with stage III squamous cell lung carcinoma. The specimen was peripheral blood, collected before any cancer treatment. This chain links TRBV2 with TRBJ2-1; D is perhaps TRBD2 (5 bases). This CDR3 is CASKERGPRNEQFF. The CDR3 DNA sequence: TGTGCCAGCAAAGAGAGAGGGCCTCGAAATGAGCAGTTCTTC.